A single sample gave rise to the 19 T cell receptor beta chains below, sequenced in a study of cytomegalovirus exposure and HLA in healthy donors. Primers: 60 Vbeta forward and 13 Jbeta reverse. Assay used: immunoSEQ multiplex PCR; TCRdb lists only in-frame clones, some missing. The sample lists approximately 100,000 clones, 60% to 75% occurring once. Source material: PBMCs. The receptors stem from a man between 60 and 75 years old in good health and CMV-seronegative.

This chain uses TRBV30 with TRBJ2-7, with D unclear. V shed 3 bases and J shed 9 bases, with 15 bases lying between them. This CDR3 has 12 residues. Germline V lookup: CDR1 GTSNPN, CDR2 SVGIG (reference sequence). The CDR3 sequence is CAWSPLGLGQYF. DNA of the CDR3: TGTGCCTGGAGCCCCCTAGGATTAGGGCAGTACTTC.

About this clone itself: One end of the junction is discordant with germline, which a read error may explain. J is TRBJ2-6 and V is TRBV7-9; possible D gene TRBD2, 6 bases. This CDR3 comprises 17 residues. The germline gives CDR1 SEHNR, CDR2 FQNEAQ (reference sequence). The CDR3 DNA reads TGTTCCAGCTCTTCGGAGGGGCTCGGCTCTGGGGCCAACGTCCTGACTTTC. Its protein product is CSSSSEGLGSGANVLTF.

This chain joins TRBV11-1 and TRBJ2-5; D gene uncertain. Near its end, the DNA agrees better with TRBJ2-7, so the J call may be wrong. Per germline, CDR1 SGHAT and CDR2 FQDESV (reference sequence). The CDR3 has 12 residues. CDR3 sequence reads: CASSLVRYEQYF. As DNA, the CDR3 is TGTGCCAGCAGCTTAGTTCGGTACGAGCAGTACTTC.

The V gene is TRBV5-1, the J gene TRBJ2-2, with D unclear. The CDR3 is 14 amino acids. The V gene lost 5 bases and the J gene lost 0 bases, with 8 bases spanning the gap. Germline V gene data show CDR1 as SGHRS and CDR2 as YFSETQ. CDR3 coding DNA: TGCGCCAGCAGGTCCGTTCCGAACACCGGGGAGCTGTTTTTT. As protein: CASRSVPNTGELFF.

The chain's CDR3 is CASSVGGEGGYEQYF. CDR3 DNA sequence: TGTGCCAGCAGCGTAGGAGGGGAGGGGGGGTACGAGCAGTACTTC. This rearrangement joins TRBV9 to TRBJ2-7; D might be TRBD2 (7 bases). The CDR3 covers 15 residues. From germline, CDR1 is SGDLS and CDR2 YYNGEE. V lost 0 bases, J lost 4 bases, and 14 bases lay in between.

This clone came up a few times. The chain couples TRBV20-1 to TRBJ1-1; maybe TRBD1 (6 bases). V shed 0 bases and J shed 8 bases, with 7 bases lying between them. Germline V gene lookup returns CDR1 DFQATT and CDR2 SNEGSKA (reference sequence). This CDR3 is 11 amino acids long. The CDR3 spells CSAREDREAFF. The CDR3 DNA sequence: TGCAGTGCTAGAGAGGACAGAGAAGCTTTCTTT.

V usage is TRBV7-9 and J usage is TRBJ1-1, with D possibly TRBD1 on 5 matching bases. CDR3 length: 17 residues. V was cut by 5 bases and J by 4 bases, with 23 bases left in between. Germline V gene data show CDR1 as SEHNR and CDR2 as FQNEAQ (reference sequence). CDR3 amino acids: CASSLQVVRAGATEAFF. CDR3 bases: TGTGCCAGCAGCCTACAGGTTGTCAGGGCTGGGGCCACTGAAGCTTTCTTT.

The V call is TRBV19, the J call TRBJ1-1; D remains unclear. The CDR3 consists of 15 residues. V was cut by 8 bases and J by 0 bases, with 16 bases left in between. Germline V CDR1 and CDR2: LNHDA, SQIVND (reference sequence). CDR3 DNA: TGTGCCAGTCAGAGGGCCTCGATATTGAACACTGAAGCTTTCTTT. It translates to CASQRASILNTEAFF.

In its sample, this clone was seen a few times. V is TRBV19 and J is TRBJ2-7, with TRBD1 as a possible D gene (6 bases). The CDR3 has 17 amino acids. V was trimmed by 5 bases and J by 1 base, leaving 21 bases between them. Looked up from germline, CDR1 is LNHDA and CDR2 is SQIVND (reference sequence). CDR3 in amino acids: CASSSEDQGLPSYEQYF. In nucleotides, the CDR3 is TGTGCCAGTAGTTCGGAGGATCAGGGGCTACCTTCCTACGAGCAGTACTTC. Variable domain in full (rest from reference TRBV19 and TRBJ2-7): DGGITQSPKYLFRKEGQNVTLSCEQNLNHDAMYWYRQDPGQGLRLIYYSQIVNDFQKGDIAEGYSVSREKKESFPLTVTSAQKNPTAFYLCASSSEDQGLPSYEQYFGPGTRLTVT.

V and J are TRBV6-4 and TRBJ1-6, with 7 bases lining up with TRBD1. The CDR3 is 14 amino acids. Germline loops: CDR1 MRHNA, CDR2 SNTAGT. Unmatched junction bases numbered 7, after V lost 6 bases and J lost 8 bases. CDR3 sequence (DNA): TGTGCCAGCAGAAGGGACAGCTTGGATTCACCCCTCCACTTT. It translates to CASRRDSLDSPLHF.

The gene calls are TRBV18 and TRBJ2-7; D is ambiguous. This CDR3 spans 14 amino acids. V lost 3 bases, J lost 4 bases, and 13 bases lay in between. Germline values: CDR1 KGHSH, CDR2 LQKENI. The CDR3 nucleotides read TGTGCCAGCTCACCGATATCAACAGCTTACGAGCAGTACTTC. Translation gives CASSPISTAYEQYF.

This chain uses TRBV2 with TRBJ2-3; 7 bases are a match to TRBD2. The CDR3 loop spans 15 amino acids. Germline loops: CDR1 SNHLY, CDR2 FYNNEI. V shed 8 bases and J 2 bases; nucleotides not matched to a gene: 10. For the CDR3, the DNA is TGTGCCAGCCGAACGGGACTACTTCTCACAGATACGCAGTATTTT. Protein product: CASRTGLLLTDTQYF.

The CDR3: CASTPGAGGPEDEQFF. CDR3 DNA: TGTGCCAGCACCCCAGGGGCGGGGGGGCCGGAGGATGAGCAGTTCTTC. V gene TRBV7-3 combines with J gene TRBJ2-1, with 9 bases lining up with TRBD2. Germline CDR1 reads SGHTA; CDR2 reads FQGTGA. The CDR3 is made up of 16 amino acids. The J segment lost 8 bases and the V segment lost 7 bases, leaving 15 bases of the junction unmatched.

This clone was observed a few times. The chain is built from TRBV5-1 and TRBJ1-2; no reliable D call. V shed 2 bases and J shed 6 bases, with 14 bases lying between them. Germline CDR1 SGHRS, CDR2 YFSETQ. The CDR3 consists of 14 residues. CDR3 sequence: CASSFSLQRNGYTF. The CDR3 nucleotides are TGCGCCAGCAGCTTCAGTTTACAGCGGAATGGCTACACCTTC.

The chain uses TRBV21-1 and TRBJ2-7; the D call TRBD1 from the table was never checked on the DNA. TRBV21-1 is a pseudogene segment. This CDR3 spans 16 amino acids. In DNA, the CDR3 is TGTGCCAGCAGCAAAGAACAGGGGGCGCCTACCTACGAGCAGTACTTC. It specifies CASSKEQGAPTYEQYF.

This clone has just a few counts. The V gene is TRBV6-1, the J gene TRBJ2-7; maybe TRBD1 (5 bases). The CDR3 consists of 13 residues. V lost 6 bases and J lost 6, with 15 bases in between. Per the germline V gene, CDR1 is MNHNS and CDR2 is SASEGT. The CDR3 reads CASRQGVESEQYF. The CDR3 DNA reads TGTGCCAGCAGGCAAGGGGTCGAGTCCGAGCAGTACTTC.

This chain links TRBV4-1 with TRBJ1-3; D not resolved. Germline CDR1 reads MGHRA; CDR2 reads YSYEKL. The CDR3 totals 15 residues. V was shortened by 0 bases and J by 4 bases, with 10 bases between the two germline ends. The CDR3 coding sequence is TGCGCCAGCAGCCAAGATCAGGTGCGAGGAAACACCATATATTTT. Amino acid sequence: CASSQDQVRGNTIYF.

The rearrangement uses TRBV29-1 and TRBJ1-1; D might be TRBD1 (6 bases). The germline V gene encodes CDR1 SQVTM and CDR2 ANQGSEA. V dropped 4 bases and J dropped 0 bases, with 12 bases sitting between them. The CDR3 loop spans 14 amino acids. CDR3 in DNA: TGCAGCGTTGTTGCGTGGGGGCTGAACACTGAAGCTTTCTTT. It codes for CSVVAWGLNTEAFF.

V is TRBV19 and J is TRBJ2-7; possibly TRBD2 for D (5 bases). V lost 7 bases and J 0 bases, leaving 13 bases between the germline ends. CDR3 size: 14 residues. From germline, CDR1 is LNHDA and CDR2 SQIVND (reference sequence). The CDR3 DNA is TGTGCCAGTAAGGAGGCCTCTTTCTCCTACGAGCAGTACTTC. This encodes CASKEASFSYEQYF.